This T cell receptor (beta chain) stems from a study of blood T cell repertoires in COVID-19. Study-level information: PBMCs, B-cell-depleted T cells, or T cells were the source of the cDNA or gDNA that made up the material.

In the original analysis: From reference gene primer amplification, estimates of nucleated cell counts were derived. Assay used: immunoSEQ multiplex PCR; TCRdb lists only in-frame clones, some missing. V and J calls and clone size are those listed in that table; D and trimming were worked out from the DNA. The sample records over 110,000 clones, over 80% being singletons. Recovered participants had two consecutive negative NP/OP PCR tests, healthcare professional clearance, or symptom resolution. Germline CDR1 reads LGHDT; CDR2 reads YNNKEL (reference sequence). The J segment lost 6 bases and the V segment lost 0 bases, leaving 9 bases of the junction unmatched. The CDR3 spans 16 residues.

The V gene is TRBV3-1 (or the pseudogene TRBV3-2), the J gene TRBJ2-7; 9 positions agree with TRBD2. This receptor was taken from a man aged 60-69 years who had recovered from COVID-19. Material: PBMCs or T cells enriched from blood (not recorded which). Here the CDR3 DNA reads TGTGCCAGCAGCCAAGAAGGCGGGAGGGGGGTCTCCGAGCAGTACTTC. Amino acids: CASSQEGGRGVSEQYF.